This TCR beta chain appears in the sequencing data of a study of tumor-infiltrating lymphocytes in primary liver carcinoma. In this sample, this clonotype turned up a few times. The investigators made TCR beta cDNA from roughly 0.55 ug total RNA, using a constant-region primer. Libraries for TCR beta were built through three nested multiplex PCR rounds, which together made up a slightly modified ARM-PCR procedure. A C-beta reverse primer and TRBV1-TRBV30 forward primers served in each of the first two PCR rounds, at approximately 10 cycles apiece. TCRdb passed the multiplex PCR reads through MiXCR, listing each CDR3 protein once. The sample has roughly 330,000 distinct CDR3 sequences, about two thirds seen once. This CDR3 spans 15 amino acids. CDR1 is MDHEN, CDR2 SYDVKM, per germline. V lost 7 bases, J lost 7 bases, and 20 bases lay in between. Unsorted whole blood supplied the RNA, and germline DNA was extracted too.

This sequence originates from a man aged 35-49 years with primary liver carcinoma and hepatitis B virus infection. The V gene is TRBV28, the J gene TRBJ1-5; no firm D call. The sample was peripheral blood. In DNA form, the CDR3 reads TGTGCCAGCACCAGCACCCCAAGTTTTAAGCAGCCCCAGCATTTT. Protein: CASTSTPSFKQPQHF.